This passage covers 19 T cell receptor beta chains from one sample sequenced in a study of blood T cell repertoires in COVID-19. Profiled with immunoSEQ multiplex PCR; TCRdb holds only in-frame clones, not every one. The sample holds about 270,000 clones, over 70% seen once. The sequenced material came from peripheral blood. These receptors all stem from an elderly man with acute or convalescent COVID-19.

The V call is TRBV28, the J call TRBJ1-1; maybe TRBD1 (6 bases). Trimming shortened V by 5 bases and J by 1 base, and 11 bases separated the two germline ends. CDR1 and CDR2 (germline): MDHEN, SYDVKM. The CDR3 spans 14 residues. The CDR3 DNA reads TGTGCCAGCAGTACCGGGGGGGCGAACACTGAAGCTTTCTTT. Residues: CASSTGGANTEAFF. The full variable domain, completed using reference TRBV28 and TRBJ1-1, is DVKVTQSSRYLVKRTGEKVFLECVQDMDHENMFWYRQDPGLGLRLIYFSYDVKMKEKGDIPEGYSVSREKKERFSLILESASTNQTSMYLCASSTGGANTEAFFGQGTRLTVV.

The chain employs TRBV9 and TRBJ2-5; 9 bases agree with TRBD2. Germline loops: CDR1 SGDLS, CDR2 YYNGEE. The CDR3 is made up of 16 amino acids. Trimming cost V 0 bases and J 5 bases; bases outside gene matches: 8. The CDR3 nucleotides are TGTGCCAGCAGCGTAGAGGGAGCGGGGGGACGGGAGACCCAGTACTTC. The encoded protein is CASSVEGAGGRETQYF.

The chain carries TRBV4-1 and TRBJ2-7, with 9 nucleotides matching TRBD1. This CDR3 is 15 amino acids long. V gave up 3 bases and J gave up 9 bases; unmatched junction bases: 12. Germline-derived CDR1 and CDR2 are MGHRA and YSYEKL. CDR3 DNA sequence: TGCGCCAGCAGCCAGGGCCCCGGGACAGGGAGCGGGCAGTACTTC. This codes for CASSQGPGTGSGQYF.

V is TRBV6-5 and J is TRBJ2-7; TRBD1 aligns across 9 bases. Germline V gene lookup returns CDR1 MNHEY and CDR2 SVGAGI. CDR3 length: 13 amino acids. Trimming cost V 5 bases and J 3 bases; bases outside gene matches: 2. For the CDR3, the DNA is TGTGCCAGCAGTACGACAGGGGGCTACGAGCAGTACTTC. Its translation is CASSTTGGYEQYF.

This chain connects TRBV18 to TRBJ2-7; tentatively, D is TRBD1 (6 bases). Germline values: CDR1 KGHSH, CDR2 LQKENI. V shed 2 bases and J shed 6 bases, with 17 bases lying between them. The length of the CDR3 is 15 residues. CDR3 residues: CASSPVPEGVSEQYF. The CDR3 DNA sequence: TGTGCCAGCTCACCAGTTCCCGAGGGGGTTTCCGAGCAGTACTTC.

V is TRBV5-4 and J is TRBJ2-2, with TRBD2 matching over 12 bases. The trim removed 4 bases at V and 6 bases at J, leaving 10 bases unmatched. CDR1 SGHNT and CDR2 YYREEE come from the germline V gene (reference sequence). There are 17 residues in the CDR3. CDR3 in amino acids: CASSHEPSGRASGELFF. In DNA form, the CDR3 reads TGTGCCAGCAGCCACGAGCCTAGCGGGAGGGCCTCCGGGGAGCTGTTTTTT.

This chain joins TRBV28 and TRBJ1-1, with D tentatively TRBD1 (6 bases). This CDR3 spans 14 amino acids. The V gene lost 3 bases and the J gene lost 3 bases, with 11 bases spanning the gap. Germline V gene sequence: CDR1 MDHEN, CDR2 SYDVKM. In DNA form, the CDR3 reads TGTGCCAGCAGTTTGGGTGGACAGTACACTGAAGCTTTCTTT. Protein product: CASSLGGQYTEAFF.

This clone was counted once. This rearrangement joins TRBV27 to TRBJ2-3, with 8 nucleotides matching TRBD2. Germline-derived CDR1 and CDR2 are MNHEY and SMNVEV (reference sequence). Trimming removed 1 base from V and 3 bases from J; junction bases left unmatched: 3. The CDR3 spans 15 residues. The CDR3 DNA is TGTGCCAGCAGTTTATATTCGGGGGGGACAGATACGCAGTATTTT. Protein sequence: CASSLYSGGTDTQYF.

The V gene is TRBV9, the J gene TRBJ2-2; possibly TRBD2 for D (6 bases). The germline gives CDR1 SGDLS, CDR2 YYNGEE. The ends were cut back, 0 bases at V and 2 bases at J, with 8 bases in the middle. This CDR3 spans 15 amino acids. CDR3 loop: CASSVAGDNTGELFF. Written as DNA, the CDR3 is TGTGCCAGCAGCGTAGCGGGAGATAACACCGGGGAGCTGTTTTTT.

J is TRBJ2-2 and V is TRBV6-6; 10 bases map to TRBD1. This CDR3 comprises 15 residues. The germline V gene has CDR1 MNHNY and CDR2 SVGAGI (reference sequence). V shed 6 bases, J shed 4 bases, and the junction held 5 bases outside the gene matches. The DNA for the CDR3 is TGTGCCAGCAGCTCCGGGACAGGGGTCACCGGGGAGCTGTTTTTT. The encoded protein is CASSSGTGVTGELFF.

The V call is TRBV18, the J call TRBJ2-3; 8 bases are shared with TRBD1. V gave up 1 base and J gave up 4 bases; unmatched junction bases: 1. The CDR3 loop spans 14 amino acids. Germline V gene sequence: CDR1 KGHSH, CDR2 LQKENI. The CDR3 DNA sequence: TGTGCCAGCTCACCACTACAGGGGGCAGATACGCAGTATTTT. Protein product: CASSPLQGADTQYF.

The rearrangement uses TRBV9 and TRBJ2-2; D may be TRBD2 (6 bases). This CDR3 comprises 13 residues. Germline lookup yields CDR1 SGDLS and CDR2 YYNGEE. Trimming shortened V by 4 bases and J by 7 bases, and 11 bases separated the two germline ends. DNA of the CDR3: TGTGCCAGCAGCCCCCGGGGAGGCGGGGAGCTGTTTTTT. Encoded protein: CASSPRGGGELFF.

The V gene is TRBV4-1, the J gene TRBJ2-1, with a possible D match to TRBD2 (5 bases). CDR1 is MGHRA and CDR2 is YSYEKL in the germline V gene. This CDR3 has 17 residues. Trimming took 0 bases from V and 9 from J, leaving 21 bases between them. The CDR3 region has the DNA TGCGCCAGCAGCCAAGATCGGGGAGAGTTGGGATTCCGTGAGCAGTTCTTC. This gives the protein CASSQDRGELGFREQFF.

This clone has a single count. V is TRBV5-4 and J is TRBJ2-2; TRBD2 agrees at 12 bases. CDR1 is SGHNT, CDR2 YYREEE, per germline (reference sequence). The CDR3 length is 18 residues. Trimming cost V 0 bases and J 7 bases; bases outside gene matches: 10. The CDR3, as DNA: TGTGCCAGCAGCTTGGAGGCTAGCGGGAGGGGCAGGGACGGGGAGCTGTTTTTT. Its protein product is CASSLEASGRGRDGELFF.

This clone was recorded a few times. The V call is TRBV30, the J call TRBJ1-2, with 8 bases fitting TRBD1. The germline V gene encodes CDR1 GTSNPN and CDR2 SVGIG (reference sequence). V shed 0 bases and J 4 bases; nucleotides not matched to a gene: 1. The CDR3 length is 13 residues. This CDR3 reads CAWSVQGGYGYTF. As DNA, the CDR3 is TGTGCCTGGAGTGTACAGGGGGGCTATGGCTACACCTTC.

This chain uses TRBV7-9 with TRBJ1-4; no reliable D call. Germline values: CDR1 SEHNR, CDR2 FQNEAQ (reference sequence). The V end lost 1 base, the J end lost 7 bases, and 10 bases lay between the germline ends. The CDR3 is 14 residues long. This CDR3 is CASSLGQGGEKLFF. The CDR3 DNA sequence: TGTGCCAGCAGCTTAGGGCAAGGAGGTGAAAAACTGTTTTTT. Variable domain in full (rest from reference TRBV7-9 and TRBJ1-4): DTGVSQNPRHKITKRGQNVTFRCDPISEHNRLYWYRQTLGQGPEFLTYFQNEAQLEKSRLLSDRFSAERPKGSFSTLEIQRTEQGDSAMYLCASSLGQGGEKLFFGSGTQLSVL.

The chain couples TRBV7-2 to TRBJ2-2, with D possibly TRBD2 on 7 matching bases. The CDR3 spans 16 residues. In germline, CDR1 is SGHTA, CDR2 FQGNSA. Deletions cut 0 bases from V and 0 bases from J, with 8 bases between. The CDR3 sequence: CASSLAGGANTGELFF. The CDR3 nucleotides read TGTGCCAGCAGCTTAGCAGGGGGGGCGAACACCGGGGAGCTGTTTTTT.

Regarding this clone: Other DNA sequences of this sample code for an identical CDR3. The gene calls are TRBV5-1 and TRBJ2-7; D is possibly TRBD1 (6 bases). The CDR3 spans 13 residues. CDR1 is SGHRS and CDR2 is YFSETQ in the germline V gene. The V and J ends lost 3 bases and 1 base respectively, with 8 bases between them. The CDR3 loop reads CASSSTGSYEQYF. The CDR3 bases are TGCGCCAGCAGCTCGACAGGATCCTACGAGCAGTACTTC.

The rearrangement links TRBV6-1 to TRBJ2-5, with 8 bases identical to TRBD2. Germline trimming cut 1 base from V and 5 bases from J; bases unmatched to any gene: 6. This CDR3 comprises 15 residues. Germline CDR1 is MNHNS and CDR2 is SASEGT. Here the CDR3 DNA reads TGTGCCAGCAGTGAAGGTGCTAGCGGGTGGGAGACCCAGTACTTC. Amino acid sequence: CASSEGASGWETQYF.